This TCR beta chain was obtained from a study of T cell responses to AZD1222 COVID-19 vaccine. Study results and caveats: After the peak T cell response, and only then, were repertoires sampled. Donors were chiefly white British, with a greater number of females, and clonal diversity was perhaps underestimated.

Details on this clone: Its target is unknown.

After removal of 6 bases from V and 4 bases from J, the junction contained 7 bases not matched to a gene. Germline CDR1 reads SNHLY; CDR2 reads FYNNEI. This CDR3 contains 14 residues. Using immunoSEQ multiplex PCR, the repertoire was profiled, and TCRdb retains in-frame clones only, with some absent. This table holds under 140,000 clones, 81% found once. The V and J genes are TRBV2 and TRBJ2-3; 7 bases match TRBD2. The sequence derives from an adult in good health. The material was peripheral blood, obtained on day 0 of AZD1222 vaccination. The CDR3 DNA follows: TGTGCCAGCAGAGCGACTAGCTGGCCAGATACGCAGTATTTT. Protein: CASRATSWPDTQYF.